The next 9 T cell receptor beta chains were all read from a single sample in a study of graft-versus-host responses after intestinal transplantation (dated by TCRdb to the early 2020s). Library preparation was by the immunoSEQ multiplex PCR assay. In its TCRdb copy, this immuneACCESS table keeps in-frame sequences only and misses some clones. Where compared with another copy, unresolved V genes explain less than half of these, and the others have no known cause. The sample records fewer than 45,000 clones, around 90% of which are singletons. The ten largest clones represent 3.5% to 5% of the sample. Sequencing was performed on PBMCs, taken 524 days after transplant. These receptors all stem from a human patient who received an intestinal transplant, so some T cells may come from the graft donor.

The chain is built from TRBV7-9 and TRBJ1-4; D unclear. Trimming pared 4 bases from V and 0 bases from J, leaving 9 bases between. This CDR3 is built from 15 residues. Germline V lookup: CDR1 SEHNR, CDR2 FQNEAQ (reference sequence). The chain's CDR3 is CASSSGPTTNEKLFF. The CDR3 coding sequence is TGTGCCAGCAGCTCCGGACCGACAACTAATGAAAAACTGTTTTTT.

The V and J genes are TRBV5-1 and TRBJ2-1; D possibly corresponds to TRBD2 (6 bases). The CDR3 has 16 residues. With 0 bases removed from V and 0 bases from J, the gap between germline ends came to 10 bases. Per the germline V gene, CDR1 is SGHRS and CDR2 is YFSETQ. CDR3 sequence (DNA): TGCGCCAGCAGCTTGGACGGGGGAAGCTCCTACAATGAGCAGTTCTTC. Translation gives CASSLDGGSSYNEQFF. The full variable domain, with the rest looked up from reference TRBV5-1 and TRBJ2-1, is KAGVTQTPRYLIKTRGQQVTLSCSPISGHRSVSWYQQTPGQGLQFLFEYFSETQRNKGNFPGRFSGRQFSNSRSEMNVSTLELGDSALYLCASSLDGGSSYNEQFFGPGTRLTVL.

The rearrangement joins TRBV25-1 to TRBJ2-1; D possibly corresponds to TRBD1 (5 bases). The CDR3 is 14 residues long. The germline CDR1 and CDR2 sequences are MGHDK and SYGVNS. The ends were cut back, 4 bases at V and 4 bases at J, with 11 bases in the middle. This chain's CDR3 is CASSGREVYNEQFF. The CDR3 coding sequence is TGTGCCAGCAGTGGCAGGGAAGTTTACAATGAGCAGTTCTTC.

The rearrangement uses TRBV7-3 and TRBJ2-3, with 7 nucleotides matching TRBD2. J was trimmed by 5 bases and V by 5 bases; bases with no gene match: 7. CDR3 length: 14 residues. CDR1 is SGHTA, CDR2 FQGTGA, per germline. CDR3 bases: TGTGCCAGCAGCCAAGGACTAGTGCAAGATACGCAGTATTTT. The encoded protein is CASSQGLVQDTQYF.

The rearrangement joins TRBV7-2 to TRBJ2-3, with 8 bases aligning to TRBD1. The trim removed 5 bases at V and 4 bases at J, leaving 17 bases unmatched. CDR3 length: 18 amino acids. Germline CDR1 is SGHTA and CDR2 is FQGNSA. The CDR3 DNA is TGTGCCAGCAGCAGCCTCGGACAGGGCGAATATGGTGCAGATACGCAGTATTTT. It yields the protein CASSSLGQGEYGADTQYF.

The genes are TRBV30 and TRBJ1-5; D not resolved. The CDR3 has 15 amino acids. Per the germline V gene, CDR1 is GTSNPN and CDR2 is SVGIG (reference sequence). Trimming stripped 0 bases from V and 1 base from J, with 10 bases between. The CDR3 sequence is CAWSVLDGSNQPQHF. CDR3 coding DNA: TGTGCCTGGAGTGTACTAGATGGGAGCAATCAGCCCCAGCATTTT.

V gene TRBV5-4 combines with J gene TRBJ2-5; D gene unclear. Germline CDR1 and CDR2: SGHNT and YYREEE (reference sequence). V lost 4 bases, J lost 2 bases, and 6 bases lay in between. This CDR3 region has 12 residues. CDR3 protein: CASSKAQETQYF. In DNA, the CDR3 is TGTGCCAGCAGCAAGGCTCAAGAGACCCAGTACTTC.

Notes on this clone: The junction and the germline gene differ at one end; a read error may be behind it. V usage is TRBV10-3 and J usage is TRBJ1-2; no clear D gene. Germline CDR1 and CDR2: ENHRY and SYGVKD. CDR3 length: 14 residues. The CDR3 loop reads CASSETAANYGYTF. In nucleotides, the CDR3 is TGTGCCAGCAGTGAAACGGCCGCTAACTATGGCTACACCTTC.

The gene calls are TRBV7-2 and TRBJ2-2; 11 bases match TRBD2. The CDR3 sequence is 17 residues long. V trimming: 1 base; J trimming: 7 bases; junction bases outside the gene matches: 8. From germline, CDR1 is SGHTA and CDR2 FQGNSA. In nucleotides, the CDR3 is TGTGCCAGCAGCTTAGAGGTGCTAGCGGGAGGTGGCGGGGAGCTGTTTTTT. Translating it yields CASSLEVLAGGGGELFF.